Each of the 8 T cell receptor beta chains below was sequenced from the same sample in a study of T cell responses to AZD1222 COVID-19 vaccine. Clones were sequenced by immunoSEQ multiplex PCR, and TCRdb holds only the in-frame ones, with some missing. The repertoire includes around 200,000 clones, about 91% of them detected once, and approximately 0.49% sits in the top ten. The sequencing used peripheral blood, collected on day 0 of AZD1222 vaccination. These receptors came from an adult in good health.

The CDR3 here is CASSPTGQYVNQPQHF. The CDR3 bases are TGTGCCAGCAGTCCCACCGGGCAGTATGTCAATCAGCCCCAGCATTTT. This chain links TRBV28 with TRBJ1-5; unclear D gene. CDR1 is MDHEN and CDR2 is SYDVKM in the germline V gene. The CDR3 consists of 16 residues. Trimming took off 5 bases at V and 3 bases at J, with 17 bases between the two ends.

The J gene is TRBJ1-2, the V gene TRBV27, with D perhaps matching TRBD1 (6 bases). From germline, CDR1 is MNHEY and CDR2 SMNVEV (reference sequence). Between the trimmed V and J ends, which lost 0 bases and 3 bases, there was a span of 20 bases. The CDR3 spans 18 residues. CDR3 sequence (DNA): TGTGCCAGCAGTTTATCGGGGGCAGGGAGTAGAGTGGACTATGGCTACACCTTC. It yields the protein CASSLSGAGSRVDYGYTF.

V is TRBV7-6 and J is TRBJ2-3; D is uncertain. Looked up from germline, CDR1 is SGHVS and CDR2 is FNYEAQ. This CDR3 region has 15 residues. V gave up 3 bases and J gave up 2 bases, with 12 bases separating them. The CDR3: CASSLSSANTDTQYF. Here the CDR3 DNA reads TGTGCCAGCAGCTTGTCAAGCGCAAACACAGATACGCAGTATTTT.

This clone was seen a few times. This rearrangement joins TRBV5-5 to TRBJ1-1; the match to TRBD1 covers 7 bases. V was clipped by 6 bases and J by 1 base; unmatched bases: 6. The CDR3 consists of 14 residues. Germline V gene data show CDR1 as SGHKS and CDR2 as YYEKEE (reference sequence). CDR3 DNA sequence: TGTGCCAGCATGAGACAGGGAGGGAACACTGAAGCTTTCTTT. This translates into CASMRQGGNTEAFF.

This clone appeared a single time. The chain combines TRBV30 with TRBJ1-2; possible D gene TRBD1, 6 bases. In germline, CDR1 is GTSNPN, CDR2 SVGIG (reference sequence). This CDR3 is built from 12 residues. V lost 7 bases to trimming and J lost 4 bases, with 13 bases between them. CDR3 in DNA: TGTGCCTCCCCCAAGGGGGGCTATGGCTACACCTTC. Translated: CASPKGGYGYTF.

The rearrangement uses TRBV20-1 and TRBJ1-5; 8 nucleotides agree with TRBD1. The trim removed 3 bases at V and 1 base at J, leaving 8 bases unmatched. The germline gives CDR1 DFQATT, CDR2 SNEGSKA (reference sequence). The CDR3 runs to 16 residues. CDR3 sequence: CSASLTGVGSNQPQHF. The DNA of the CDR3 is TGCAGTGCTAGTTTGACAGGGGTTGGAAGCAATCAGCCCCAGCATTTT.

The J gene is TRBJ2-7, the V gene TRBV11-2; 9 nucleotides align to TRBD2. This CDR3 has 16 residues. J was trimmed by 3 bases and V by 5 bases; bases with no gene match: 11. Germline V gene sequence: CDR1 SGHAT, CDR2 FQNNGV. Here the CDR3 DNA reads TGTGCCAGCAGCGTTACGTCGGGGACTAGCAGCTACGAGCAGTACTTC. Encoded protein: CASSVTSGTSSYEQYF.

This clone was counted between two and nine times. The chain combines TRBV3-1 (or the pseudogene TRBV3-2) with TRBJ2-1; a weak D match, TRBD1 (5 bases). CDR3 length: 14 residues. V was clipped by 0 bases and J by 7 bases, with 10 bases between them. In germline, CDR1 is LGHDT, CDR2 YNNKEL (reference sequence). CDR3 nucleotide sequence: TGTGCCAGCAGCCAAGATCTTAGGGGTAATGAGCAGTTCTTC. It translates to CASSQDLRGNEQFF.